Presented here are 9 T cell receptor beta chains from one specimen sequenced in a study of graft-versus-host responses after intestinal transplantation. The repertoire was sequenced with immunoSEQ multiplex PCR; TCRdb's copy has only in-frame clones and lacks some. The table shows roughly 40,000 clones, with roughly nine tenths occurring only once. The specimen was PBMCs, collected 524 days after transplant. The receptors stem from a human patient who received an intestinal transplant, so some T cells may come from the graft donor.

The chain employs TRBV11-2 and TRBJ1-2; the match to TRBD1 covers 8 bases. CDR1 SGHAT and CDR2 FQNNGV come from the germline V gene. The CDR3 totals 14 residues. Losses at the gene ends were 4 bases for V and 4 bases for J; bases not matched to a gene: 5. CDR3 amino acids: CASSSRGRGYGYTF. The CDR3 DNA is TGTGCCAGCAGCTCCAGGGGGCGCGGCTATGGCTACACCTTC.

This chain links TRBV19 with TRBJ2-1; D unclear. Germline loops: CDR1 LNHDA, CDR2 SQIVND (reference sequence). The CDR3 sequence is 15 residues long. Trimming left V 3 bases short and J 2 bases short, with 11 bases between. The CDR3 nucleotides are TGTGCCAGTAGTATTCCCCGCCCTCCCTACAATGAGCAGTTCTTC. Its protein product is CASSIPRPPYNEQFF.

V usage is TRBV29-1 and J usage is TRBJ1-1, with TRBD1 as a possible D gene (6 bases). The germline gives CDR1 SQVTM, CDR2 ANQGSEA. There are 15 residues in the CDR3. Deletions cut 3 bases from V and 8 bases from J, with 22 bases between. The CDR3 reads CSVDGGRVLQPEAFF. Here the CDR3 DNA reads TGCAGCGTTGATGGGGGGCGGGTTTTGCAACCAGAAGCTTTCTTT.

This sequence joins TRBV28 and TRBJ2-5; 7 nucleotides agree with TRBD2. In germline, CDR1 is MDHEN, CDR2 SYDVKM. The CDR3 spans 13 residues. Trimming removed 3 bases from V and 5 bases from J; junction bases left unmatched: 3. This chain's CDR3 is CASSFLAVETQYF. The CDR3 region has the DNA TGTGCCAGCAGTTTTCTAGCGGTGGAGACCCAGTACTTC. The whole variable domain, filled in from reference TRBV28 and TRBJ2-5, reads DVKVTQSSRYLVKRTGEKVFLECVQDMDHENMFWYRQDPGLGLRLIYFSYDVKMKEKGDIPEGYSVSREKKERFSLILESASTNQTSMYLCASSFLAVETQYFGPGTRLLVL.

This clone has just one count. The chain recombines TRBV29-1 with TRBJ1-6; D is possibly TRBD1 (6 bases). CDR1 is SQVTM, CDR2 ANQGSEA, per germline. There are 13 residues in the CDR3. Written as DNA, the CDR3 is TGCAGAGATGGGACACAAGGGAGTTCACCCCTCCACTTT. It specifies CRDGTQGSSPLHF. Together with reference TRBV29-1 and TRBJ1-6, the CDR3 gives the full variable domain: SAVISQKPSRDICQRGTSLTIQCQVDSQVTMMFWYRQQPGQSLTLIATANQGSEATYESGFVIDKFPISRPNLTFSTLTVSNMSPEDSSIYLCRDGTQGSSPLHFGNGTRLTVT.

A remark on this clone: A read error may account for a junction end that differs from germline. Written as DNA, the CDR3 is TGTGCCAGCAGTTTGGGACTGCCAATGACTTTC. It codes for CASSLGLPMTF. The gene calls are TRBV28 and TRBJ2-7; TRBD2 is a possible D gene (6 bases). CDR3 size: 11 residues. CDR1 MDHEN and CDR2 SYDVKM come from the germline V gene.

The V gene is TRBV7-3, the J gene TRBJ2-2, with D tentatively TRBD1 (6 bases). The CDR3 covers 16 residues. Germline CDR1 SGHTA, CDR2 FQGTGA. V lost 6 bases to trimming and J lost 2 bases, with 16 bases between them. The CDR3 spells CASRPQGVGNTGELFF. In DNA, the CDR3 is TGTGCCAGCAGGCCACAGGGTGTAGGAAACACCGGGGAGCTGTTTTTT.

This clone is medium-sized in the sample. The chain joins TRBV20-1 to TRBJ1-1; 7 nucleotides align to TRBD1. Losses at the gene ends were 4 bases for V and 11 bases for J; bases not matched to a gene: 7. The germline V gene encodes CDR1 DFQATT and CDR2 SNEGSKA (reference sequence). The CDR3 extends over 11 amino acids. The DNA for the CDR3 is TGCAGTGCTATGGCAGGGGGGGGCGCTTTCTTT. It codes for CSAMAGGGAFF.

This chain links TRBV6-5 with TRBJ2-7; D is possibly TRBD2 (6 bases). The CDR3 is made up of 14 amino acids. Germline V gene lookup returns CDR1 MNHEY and CDR2 SVGAGI. The ends were cut back, 7 bases at V and 1 base at J, with 14 bases in the middle. The CDR3 DNA follows: TGTGCCAGCATGGCGGGGATTCGATCCTACGAGCAGTACTTC. This sequence encodes CASMAGIRSYEQYF.